The sequence of this T cell receptor beta chain was determined in a study of cytomegalovirus exposure and HLA in healthy donors. Germline loops: CDR1 LNHDA, CDR2 SQIVND (reference sequence). The germline V and J ends were trimmed by 1 base and 5 bases, with 8 bases remaining between them. The CDR3 covers 13 residues. The PCR used 60 Vbeta and 13 Jbeta primers. Sequenced by immunoSEQ multiplex PCR; TCRdb stores in-frame clones only, minus some. The data contain fewer than 65,000 clones, 60% to 80% of them seen just once; the ten biggest clones take up approximately 3.3%. The sample consisted of PBMCs. The receptor was isolated from a woman in her thirties or forties in good health and CMV-seropositive. The chain uses TRBV19 and TRBJ1-1; no clear D. CDR3: CASSIGPRTEAFF. CDR3 nucleotide sequence: TGTGCCAGTAGTATAGGGCCGAGGACTGAAGCTTTCTTT.